The 14 T cell receptor beta chains given below trace back to one sample, sequenced in a study of chemoradiotherapy in HPV16-positive cancers. Profiling relied on immunoSEQ multiplex PCR, and the TCRdb table lists in-frame clones only, not all of them. The repertoire holds about 24,000 clones, with around 90% as singletons. Sample: blood, taken from a patient who underwent chemoradiotherapy. Receptors were obtained from a human donor with HPV-associated anogenital cancer.

V gene TRBV9 combines with J gene TRBJ2-1; perhaps TRBD1 as D (5 bases). CDR3 length: 16 amino acids. Trimming took off 0 bases at V and 4 bases at J, with 14 bases between the two ends. Germline V gives CDR1 SGDLS, CDR2 YYNGEE. CDR3 protein: CASSVEGDSLYNEQFF. DNA for the CDR3: TGTGCCAGCAGCGTAGAAGGTGACAGCCTATACAATGAGCAGTTCTTC.

The chain is built from TRBV7-2 and TRBJ2-1, with 7 bases that match TRBD2. The CDR3 spans 13 residues. The V gene end was trimmed by 5 bases and the J gene end by 6 bases; junction bases not matched to a gene: 4. The germline CDR1 and CDR2 sequences are SGHTA and FQGNSA. The CDR3, as DNA: TGTGCCAGCAGCGGGGGGGGGTTCAATGAGCAGTTCTTC. This encodes CASSGGGFNEQFF.

The chain couples TRBV20-1 to TRBJ2-5; D ambiguous. Germline loops: CDR1 DFQATT, CDR2 SNEGSKA (reference sequence). The CDR3 covers 11 residues. V lost 5 bases and J 7 bases, leaving 11 bases between the germline ends. The CDR3 protein is CSAGVVWTQYF. CDR3 bases: TGCAGTGCTGGGGTGGTGTGGACCCAGTACTTC.

The chain couples TRBV6-5 to TRBJ2-5; 9 nucleotides agree with TRBD2. Germline V gene sequence: CDR1 MNHEY, CDR2 SVGAGI. CDR3 length: 15 residues. V lost 2 bases and J lost 5; bases outside the gene matches: 6. The CDR3 DNA sequence: TGTGCCAGCAGTTACCACGGGACTAGCAGTGAGACCCAGTACTTC. Amino acids: CASSYHGTSSETQYF.

This sequence joins TRBV6-1 and TRBJ2-2, with 12 bases lining up with TRBD2. The CDR3 totals 15 residues. V shed 6 bases, J shed 5 bases, and the junction held 4 bases outside the gene matches. Germline V gene data show CDR1 as MNHNS and CDR2 as SASEGT. In DNA form, the CDR3 reads TGTGCCAGCAGGACTAGCGGGAGAAGTACCGGGGAGCTGTTTTTT. This codes for CASRTSGRSTGELFF.

V is TRBV27 and J is TRBJ1-4, with 9 bases identical to TRBD1. Germline V gives CDR1 MNHEY, CDR2 SMNVEV (reference sequence). Trimming at V came to 8 bases and at J to 6 bases, leaving 10 bases not matched to a gene. The CDR3 covers 15 residues. DNA of the CDR3: TGTGCCAGCGGCGACAGGGGGACCTATTATGAAAAACTGTTTTTT. This sequence encodes CASGDRGTYYEKLFF. Drawing the rest from reference TRBV27 and TRBJ1-4, the complete variable domain is EAQVTQNPRYLITVTGKKLTVTCSQNMNHEYMSWYRQDPGLGLRQIYYSMNVEVTDKGDVPEGYKVSRKEKRNFPLILESPSPNQTSLYFCASGDRGTYYEKLFFGSGTQLSVL.

The chain combines TRBV7-2 with TRBJ2-3, with 8 nucleotides matching TRBD1. The CDR3 runs to 13 residues. Losses at the gene ends were 5 bases for V and 6 bases for J; bases not matched to a gene: 4. Looked up from germline, CDR1 is SGHTA and CDR2 is FQGNSA. This chain's CDR3 is CASSLRDRDTQYF. The CDR3 DNA reads as TGTGCCAGCAGCCTCCGGGACAGGGATACGCAGTATTTT. Using reference TRBV7-2 and TRBJ2-3 for the parts outside the CDR3, the full variable domain is GAGVSQSPSNKVTEKGKDVELRCDPISGHTALYWYRQSLGQGLEFLIYFQGNSAPDKSGLPSDRFSAERTGGSVSTLTIQRTQQEDSAVYLCASSLRDRDTQYFGPGTRLTVL.

The chain has TRBV5-4 and TRBJ2-5; 7 positions agree with TRBD2. The germline V gene encodes CDR1 SGHNT and CDR2 YYREEE (reference sequence). This CDR3 region has 16 residues. The V segment lost 4 bases and the J segment 3 bases; nucleotides outside the gene matches: 12. The CDR3 sequence is CASSPGGTESKETQYF. CDR3 DNA sequence: TGTGCCAGCAGCCCCGGGGGGACGGAGTCGAAAGAGACCCAGTACTTC.

This rearrangement joins TRBV2 to TRBJ1-2; unclear D gene. The CDR3 consists of 12 residues. Germline V gives CDR1 SNHLY, CDR2 FYNNEI. V was shortened by 3 bases and J by 7 bases, with 9 bases between the two germline ends. CDR3 nucleotide sequence: TGTGCCAGCAGTGAGCTAGGCGGTGGCTACACCTTC. Residues: CASSELGGGYTF.

V gene TRBV10-2 combines with J gene TRBJ2-1, with 8 bases matching TRBD2. The CDR3 spans 16 residues. After removal of 9 bases from V and 4 bases from J, the junction contained 14 bases not matched to a gene. Germline assignment: CDR1 WSHSY and CDR2 SAAADI. The CDR3 DNA follows: TGCGCCAGTAGACCTGCGGGGGGTCGACGGTACAATGAGCAGTTCTTC. Translated: CASRPAGGRRYNEQFF.

The rearrangement uses TRBV2 and TRBJ2-7; TRBD1 agrees at 7 bases. Trimming at V came to 4 bases and at J to 4 bases, leaving 7 bases not matched to a gene. Looked up from germline, CDR1 is SNHLY and CDR2 is FYNNEI. The CDR3 length is 14 residues. The CDR3 nucleotides read TGTGCCAGCAGTGTACAGGGGTCTTCATACGAGCAGTACTTC. This sequence encodes CASSVQGSSYEQYF. Combining the CDR3 with reference TRBV2 and TRBJ2-7 gives the whole variable domain EPEVTQTPSHQVTQMGQEVILRCVPISNHLYFYWYRQILGQKVEFLVSFYNNEISEKSEIFDDQFSVERPDGSNFTLKIRSTKLEDSAMYFCASSVQGSSYEQYFGPGTRLTVT.

This clone showed up just once. The rearrangement uses TRBV7-9 and TRBJ2-4, with no clear D. Germline CDR1 SEHNR, CDR2 FQNEAQ (reference sequence). The CDR3 has 19 amino acids. V was pared by 1 base and J by 0 bases, with 19 bases between. CDR3 nucleotides: TGTGCCAGCAGCTTAGTAGAGAGTCGTTTAAGTCTAGCCAAAAACATTCAGTACTTC. Its translation is CASSLVESRLSLAKNIQYF.

The chain carries TRBV7-9 and TRBJ2-1; tentative D call: TRBD2 (6 bases). V lost 5 bases, J lost 2 bases, and 10 bases lay in between. Germline lookup yields CDR1 SEHNR and CDR2 FQNEAQ (reference sequence). This CDR3 region has 14 residues. Here the CDR3 reads CASSRDSAYNEQFF. The CDR3 region has the DNA TGTGCCAGCAGCCGGGACTCCGCCTACAATGAGCAGTTCTTC.

The CDR3 protein is CASRPDERNYGYTF. CDR3 in DNA: TGTGCCAGTAGACCGGACGAAAGAAACTATGGCTACACCTTC. The V gene is TRBV19, the J gene TRBJ1-2; D remains ambiguous. Trimming took off 6 bases at V and 2 bases at J, with 13 bases between the two ends. CDR1 LNHDA and CDR2 SQIVND come from the germline V gene (reference sequence). The CDR3 has 14 amino acids.